Presented here are 30 T cell receptor beta chains from one specimen sequenced in a study of T-cell reconstitution after alpha-beta-depleted transplantation in children. Unique molecular identifiers were incorporated into the prepared TCRbeta library. Via MiXCR, TCRdb re-called the PCR reads, giving one row per CDR3 protein. The sample records 780,000 or so distinct CDR3 sequences, 16% being singletons. This specimen consisted of PBMCs, mostly from graft donor cells, obtained 360 days after TCRalphabeta/CD19-depleted stem cell transplant. The receptors originated from a male patient between 10 and 17 years old who had a stem cell transplant for acute lymphoblastic leukemia, so the T cells may come from the graft donor.

The CDR3 protein is CASSAWDRAGEQYF. CDR3 nucleotides: TGTGCCAGCAGTGCTTGGGACAGGGCGGGCGAGCAGTACTTC. The chain carries TRBV2 and TRBJ2-7; 9 bases match TRBD1. There are 14 residues in the CDR3. Germline V gene data show CDR1 as SNHLY and CDR2 as FYNNEI. After removal of 4 bases from V and 6 bases from J, the junction contained 7 bases not matched to a gene. Filled out from reference TRBV2 and TRBJ2-7, the complete variable domain reads EPEVTQTPSHQVTQMGQEVILRCVPISNHLYFYWYRQILGQKVEFLVSFYNNEISEKSEIFDDQFSVERPDGSNFTLKIRSTKLEDSAMYFCASSAWDRAGEQYFGPGTRLTVT.

This clonotype was counted only a few times. The chain couples TRBV20-1 to TRBJ1-2; weak D call: TRBD1 (5 bases). In germline, CDR1 is DFQATT, CDR2 SNEGSKA (reference sequence). Trimming removed 5 bases at V and 8 bases at J, with 15 bases between. CDR3 size: 12 residues. The CDR3 DNA sequence: TGCAGTGCTCCAATCTACGGGGGAGGCTACACCTTC. As protein: CSAPIYGGGYTF.

This clonotype was observed a handful of times. This rearrangement joins TRBV13 to TRBJ2-1, with D perhaps TRBD2 (5 bases). This CDR3 is built from 15 residues. V lost 6 bases and J lost 2, with 14 bases in between. Germline CDR1 reads PRHDT; CDR2 reads FYEKMQ (reference sequence). CDR3 region: CASSLRALPYNEQFF. CDR3 in DNA: TGTGCCAGCAGTTTGCGGGCCCTCCCCTACAATGAGCAGTTCTTC.

CDR3 nucleotides: TGCAGTGCTCCGGGACAGGGGATGCGCGAGCAGTACTTC. Protein product: CSAPGQGMREQYF. This chain connects TRBV20-1 to TRBJ2-7; the match to TRBD1 covers 10 bases. The CDR3 contains 13 residues. CDR1 DFQATT and CDR2 SNEGSKA come from the germline V gene (reference sequence). V was clipped by 5 bases and J by 6 bases; unmatched bases: 7.

This clonotype occurred a few times. The rearrangement links TRBV12-3 or TRBV12-4 to TRBJ2-1; 9 bases line up with TRBD2. The length of the CDR3 is 15 residues. Germline trimming cut 2 bases from V and 7 bases from J; bases unmatched to any gene: 6. The CDR3, as DNA: TGTGCCAGCAGTTTATGGGCTAGCGGGACGAATGAGCAGTTCTTC. Translated, it gives CASSLWASGTNEQFF.

The rearrangement joins TRBV12-3 or TRBV12-4 to TRBJ1-1; 7 nucleotides line up with TRBD1. V lost 6 bases, J lost 0 bases, and 7 bases stayed unmatched. There are 15 residues in the CDR3. Here the CDR3 DNA reads TGTGCCAGCAGCTTTGGGACAGTCATGAACACTGAAGCTTTCTTT. Its translation: CASSFGTVMNTEAFF.

Only a few counts were recorded for this clonotype. J is TRBJ2-2 and V is TRBV24-1, with 8 bases fitting TRBD2. The CDR3 runs to 15 residues. The germline gives CDR1 KGHDR, CDR2 SFDVKD. V trimming: 5 bases; J trimming: 5 bases; junction bases outside the gene matches: 6. Here the CDR3 reads CATSAAGEGTGELFF. The CDR3, as DNA: TGTGCCACCAGTGCAGCGGGAGAAGGGACCGGGGAGCTGTTTTTT.

This clonotype was observed a few times. This chain uses TRBV4-2 with TRBJ2-1; TRBD2 agrees at 12 bases. CDR3 length: 19 residues. The V segment lost 1 base and the J segment 4 bases; nucleotides outside the gene matches: 11. Germline CDR1 is LGHNA and CDR2 is YNFKEQ. CDR3 bases: TGTGCCAGCAGCCAAGTGATGGCTAGCGGGAGGGCCTCTTACAATGAGCAGTTCTTC. Translated, it gives CASSQVMASGRASYNEQFF.

This clonotype was observed a few times. The V call is TRBV4-1, the J call TRBJ2-7, with D tentatively TRBD2 (5 bases). The germline V gene encodes CDR1 MGHRA and CDR2 YSYEKL. Trimming left V 3 bases short and J 4 bases short, with 13 bases between. The length of the CDR3 is 14 residues. The CDR3 nucleotides read TGCGCCAGCAGCCAGGGCGGGCTGATTTACGAGCAGTACTTC. Residues: CASSQGGLIYEQYF.

This rearrangement joins TRBV7-2 to TRBJ2-2; D is unclear. Looked up from germline, CDR1 is SGHTA and CDR2 is FQGNSA. This CDR3 is built from 16 residues. Trimming cost V 5 bases and J 6 bases, with 19 bases left between them. In DNA, the CDR3 is TGTGCCAGCAGCCCCTGTCCGGGTAACGGCTCCGGGGAGCTGTTTTTT. Its translation: CASSPCPGNGSGELFF.

The chain employs TRBV5-1 and TRBJ2-7, with 13 bases aligning to TRBD2. This CDR3 contains 16 residues. The V segment lost 3 bases and the J segment 6 bases; nucleotides outside the gene matches: 9. Looked up from germline, CDR1 is SGHRS and CDR2 is YFSETQ. CDR3 nucleotides: TGCGCCAGCAGCTCACCAACTAGCGGGAGGGCCTCCGAGCAGTACTTC. Residues: CASSSPTSGRASEQYF.

The V gene is TRBV5-1, the J gene TRBJ2-1; D gene ambiguous. V was trimmed by 2 bases and J by 9 bases, leaving 9 bases between them. This CDR3 has 12 residues. Germline CDR1 and CDR2: SGHRS and YFSETQ. CDR3 protein: CASSFGDSEQFF. DNA of the CDR3: TGCGCCAGCAGCTTTGGAGATAGTGAGCAGTTCTTC.

The CDR3 spells CASSRGTTGLEYF. The CDR3, as DNA: TGTGCCAGCAGCCGCGGAACGACAGGTTTGGAGTACTTC. The chain has TRBV12-3 or TRBV12-4 and TRBJ2-7, with D perhaps TRBD1 (6 bases). V was cut by 6 bases and J by 11 bases, with 20 bases left in between. This CDR3 comprises 13 residues.

This clonotype occurred many times. J is TRBJ2-7 and V is TRBV29-1; 10 bases are a match to TRBD2. V dropped 2 bases and J dropped 0; count of bases not matched to a gene: 16. This CDR3 is built from 19 residues. The germline V gene has CDR1 SQVTM and CDR2 ANQGSEA. The CDR3 coding sequence is TGCAGCGTTGAAAGGGGTACGGGGACTAGCGCGACCCGCTCCTACGAGCAGTACTTC. Its translation is CSVERGTGTSATRSYEQYF.

This chain joins TRBV6-1 and TRBJ1-6, with D uncertain. The length of the CDR3 is 12 residues. Germline values: CDR1 MNHNS, CDR2 SASEGT. Trimming shortened V by 8 bases and J by 5 bases, and 7 bases separated the two germline ends. The CDR3 region is CASRNNNSPLHF. As DNA, the CDR3 is TGTGCCAGCCGAAATAATAATTCACCCCTCCACTTT.

This clonotype has a handful of counts. The V call is TRBV12-3 or TRBV12-4, the J call TRBJ2-3; possible D gene TRBD1, 6 bases. Between the trimmed V and J ends, which lost 5 bases and 2 bases, there was a span of 17 bases. The CDR3 covers 16 residues. The CDR3 coding sequence is TGTGCCAGCAGTACCAGGGGCTCTAGAGACACAGATACGCAGTATTTT. Its translation: CASSTRGSRDTDTQYF.

The J gene is TRBJ1-2, the V gene TRBV12-3 or TRBV12-4; TRBD1 might be the D (5 bases). The CDR3 loop spans 13 amino acids. V dropped 6 bases and J dropped 8 bases, with 16 bases sitting between them. Here the CDR3 DNA reads TGTGCCAGCAGCGGGGGATTACCCCAGGGCTACACCTTC. Protein: CASSGGLPQGYTF.

There are a few counts of this clonotype. The chain has TRBV6-5 and TRBJ2-3; possible D gene TRBD2, 5 bases. From germline, CDR1 is MNHEY and CDR2 SVGAGI. The CDR3 has 15 residues. Trimming cost V 4 bases and J 3 bases, with 14 bases left between them. In DNA, the CDR3 is TGTGCCAGCAGTTTTGGAGGTACAACGACAGATACGCAGTATTTT. Amino acids: CASSFGGTTTDTQYF.

The genes are TRBV24-1 and TRBJ2-4, with 9 bases aligning to TRBD1. This CDR3 has 15 amino acids. V trimming: 3 bases; J trimming: 6 bases; junction bases outside the gene matches: 5. CDR1 is KGHDR and CDR2 is SFDVKD in the germline V gene. The DNA of the CDR3 is TGTGCCACCAGTGATGTACCGGGACAGGGAAACATTCAGTACTTC. Encoded protein: CATSDVPGQGNIQYF.

This clonotype was seen a few times. The gene calls are TRBV27 and TRBJ2-5; D gene uncertain. The CDR3 sequence is 12 residues long. Per germline, CDR1 MNHEY and CDR2 SMNVEV (reference sequence). Trimming cost V 4 bases and J 3 bases, with 6 bases left between them. The CDR3 coding sequence is TGTGCCAGCAGTTCGGACGAAGAGACCCAGTACTTC. Translating gives CASSSDEETQYF.

This clonotype was seen a handful of times. The J gene is TRBJ2-2, the V gene TRBV9; TRBD1 matches 7 bases. V gave up 0 bases and J gave up 5 bases; unmatched junction bases: 7. CDR3 length equals 16 residues. From germline, CDR1 is SGDLS and CDR2 YYNGEE. The CDR3 loop reads CASSVVVTGPTGELFF. As DNA, the CDR3 is TGTGCCAGCAGCGTAGTGGTGACAGGGCCGACCGGGGAGCTGTTTTTT. The full variable domain, with the rest looked up from reference TRBV9 and TRBJ2-2, is DSGVTQTPKHLITATGQRVTLRCSPRSGDLSVYWYQQSLDQGLQFLIQYYNGEERAKGNILERFSAQQFPDLHSELNLSSLELGDSALYFCASSVVVTGPTGELFFGEGSRLTVL.

There are a few counts of this clonotype. The chain has TRBV7-9 and TRBJ2-1, with D uncertain. This CDR3 region has 16 residues. Trimming stripped 2 bases from V and 1 base from J, with 12 bases between. Germline assignment: CDR1 SEHNR and CDR2 FQNEAQ (reference sequence). The CDR3 loop reads CASSLFGWVSYNEQFF. As DNA, the CDR3 is TGTGCCAGCAGCTTATTTGGTTGGGTTTCCTACAATGAGCAGTTCTTC.

This clonotype was recorded at least ten times. V and J are TRBV18 and TRBJ2-1; 7 nucleotides match TRBD1. Germline-derived CDR1 and CDR2 are KGHSH and LQKENI. V was pared by 3 bases and J by 15 bases, with 8 bases of the junction left unmatched. This CDR3 region has 12 residues. The CDR3 is CASSPLDRDRFF. CDR3 sequence (DNA): TGTGCCAGCTCACCCCTTGACAGGGATCGGTTCTTC.

This clonotype occurred a few times. This rearrangement joins TRBV7-9 to TRBJ2-1; tentatively, D is TRBD1 (6 bases). Between the trimmed V and J ends, which lost 10 bases and 12 bases, there was a span of 16 bases. The germline gives CDR1 SEHNR, CDR2 FQNEAQ (reference sequence). This CDR3 is 11 amino acids long. The chain's CDR3 is CAIIWGQGQFF. DNA for the CDR3: TGTGCCATTATTTGGGGGCAGGGGCAGTTCTTC.

Note on this clonotype: A much more abundant neighbour one base away suggests this may be a read error. The chain couples TRBV6-5 to TRBJ2-5; 10 bases map to TRBD2. This CDR3 is built from 17 residues. Per the germline V gene, CDR1 is MNHEY and CDR2 is SVGAGI. CDR3 sequence (DNA): TGTGCCAGCAGTTACTCGACTTCTAGCGGGAGAAGTGAGACCCGGTACTTC. As protein: CASSYSTSSGRSETRYF.

The chain uses TRBV6-5 and TRBJ2-7; D might be TRBD1 or TRBD2, each matching 5 bases. The V and J ends lost 4 bases and 3 bases respectively, with 13 bases between them. This CDR3 region has 14 residues. Per the germline V gene, CDR1 is MNHEY and CDR2 is SVGAGI. The CDR3 sequence is CASSSHAGSYEQYF. CDR3 DNA sequence: TGTGCCAGCAGTTCCCATGCAGGGAGCTACGAGCAGTACTTC.

This clonotype showed up just a few times. V and J are TRBV25-1 and TRBJ2-5, with D perhaps given as TRBD1 or TRBD2 (5 bases each). V was cut by 4 bases and J by 5 bases, with 11 bases left in between. Germline CDR1 reads MGHDK; CDR2 reads SYGVNS. The CDR3 spans 13 residues. The CDR3 loop reads CASSGGAWETQYF. CDR3 nucleotide sequence: TGTGCCAGCAGTGGAGGGGCGTGGGAGACCCAGTACTTC.

The V and J genes are TRBV11-1 and TRBJ2-6; the D gene is possibly TRBD1 (6 bases). The V and J ends lost 1 base and 0 bases respectively, with 16 bases between them. This CDR3 has 19 amino acids. The V gene's germline CDR1 is SGHAT and CDR2 FQDESV (reference sequence). CDR3 DNA sequence: TGTGCCAGCAGCTTAGTGTCCCTTACAGGGAGCTCTGGGGCCAACGTCCTGACTTTC. It yields the protein CASSLVSLTGSSGANVLTF. Full variable domain (outside the CDR3, taken from reference TRBV11-1 and TRBJ2-6): EAEVAQSPRYKITEKSQAVAFWCDPISGHATLYWYRQILGQGPELLVQFQDESVVDDSQLPKDRFSAERLKGVDSTLKIQPAELGDSAMYLCASSLVSLTGSSGANVLTFGAGSRLTVL.

The chain recombines TRBV6-1 with TRBJ2-1; D is possibly TRBD2 (5 bases). The germline V gene encodes CDR1 MNHNS and CDR2 SASEGT. The V end was cut by 6 bases, the J end by 2 bases, with 14 bases between. CDR3 length equals 15 residues. The CDR3 protein is CASSPVRATYNEQFF. The CDR3 DNA follows: TGTGCCAGCAGCCCAGTGAGGGCCACCTACAATGAGCAGTTCTTC.

This sequence joins TRBV4-1 and TRBJ2-1; TRBD1 agrees at 9 bases. V shed 3 bases, J shed 3 bases, and the junction held 9 bases outside the gene matches. The CDR3 length is 17 residues. Germline-derived CDR1 and CDR2 are MGHRA and YSYEKL. The CDR3 DNA sequence: TGCGCCAGCAGCCAGATACTGGGACAGGGACTCTACAATGAGCAGTTCTTC. Protein product: CASSQILGQGLYNEQFF.